The present entry profiles one T cell receptor beta chain with its context. Its antigen is unknown. Germline lookup yields CDR1 SGHNT and CDR2 YYREEE (reference sequence). The CDR3 covers 15 residues. Between the trimmed V and J ends, which lost 5 bases and 4 bases, there was a span of 16 bases. This sample was included in a study of T cells in Graves' hyperthyroidism and ophthalmopathy. Findings and caveats of the study: Blood also carried most thyroid clonotypes expanded above 0.001.

Newly diagnosed patients aged 18 to 65 had hyperthyroidism of under 2 months' duration. Diagnoses used clinical symptoms, serum thyroxine and TRAb, thyroid ultrasound and orbital computed tomography. There were TCR beta CDR3 regions amplified from RNA transcripts. HTBI primers drove first-round RT-PCR of the TCR CDR3. Via MiXCR, TCRdb re-called the multiplex PCR reads, giving one row per CDR3 protein. The data show about 690,000 distinct CDR3 sequences, 17% seen once. The sequenced sample consisted of blood. This clonotype was sampled from a man in his forties or fifties with Graves' hyperthyroidism. The J gene is TRBJ2-1, the V gene TRBV5-4; possible D gene TRBD2, 6 bases. CDR3 nucleotide sequence: TGTGCCAGCAGTCCGACCGGGACTCCATACAATGAGCAGTTCTTC. Encoded protein: CASSPTGTPYNEQFF.